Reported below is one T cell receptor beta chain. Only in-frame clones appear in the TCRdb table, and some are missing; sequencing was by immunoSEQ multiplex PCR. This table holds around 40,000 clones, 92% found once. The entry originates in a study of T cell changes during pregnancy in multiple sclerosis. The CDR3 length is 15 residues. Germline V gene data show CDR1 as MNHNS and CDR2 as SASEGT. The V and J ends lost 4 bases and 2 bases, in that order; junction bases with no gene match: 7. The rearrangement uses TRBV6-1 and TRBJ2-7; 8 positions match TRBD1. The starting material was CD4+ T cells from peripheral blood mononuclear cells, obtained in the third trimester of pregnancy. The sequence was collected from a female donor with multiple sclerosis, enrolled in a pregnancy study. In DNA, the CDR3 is TGTGCCAGCAGTGTAGGACAGGGAGCGCCCTACGAGCAGTACTTC. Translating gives CASSVGQGAPYEQYF.